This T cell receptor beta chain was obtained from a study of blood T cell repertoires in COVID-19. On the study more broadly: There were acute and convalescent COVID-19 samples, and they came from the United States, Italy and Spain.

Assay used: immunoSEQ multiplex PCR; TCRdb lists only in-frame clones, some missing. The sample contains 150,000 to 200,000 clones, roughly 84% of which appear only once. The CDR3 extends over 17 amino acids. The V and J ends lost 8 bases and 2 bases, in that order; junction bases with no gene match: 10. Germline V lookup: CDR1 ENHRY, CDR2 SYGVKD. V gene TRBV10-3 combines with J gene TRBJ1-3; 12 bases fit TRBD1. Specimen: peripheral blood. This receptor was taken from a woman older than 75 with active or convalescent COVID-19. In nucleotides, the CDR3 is TGTGCCATCCGTGTCCCGGGACAGGGGGCAGCTGGAAACACCATATATTTT. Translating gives CAIRVPGQGAAGNTIYF.